This is a list of T cell receptor beta chains from one sample in a study of blood T cell repertoires in COVID-19. This table comes from immunoSEQ multiplex PCR, and its TCRdb copy is limited to in-frame clones, with some not included. The repertoire has over 130,000 clones, 60% to 85% of them found once; the top ten carry over 4%. The source material was peripheral blood. The receptors here all came from a woman older than 75 with active or convalescent COVID-19. The CDR3 runs from the conserved cysteine through the conserved F or W. D genes are given only for firm matches. The size of a clone is reported for some rows only, either as once, few or many, or as a class for expanded clones.

v_gene	j_gene	d_gene	abundance	CDR3aa	CDR3nt
TRBV7-9	TRBJ1-5	TRBD1	-	CASSLATGLGGSPQHF	TGTGCCAGCAGCTTAGCGACAGGGTTGGGGGGATCGCCCCAGCATTTT
TRBV4-1	TRBJ1-5	-	once	CASSQDSGENSNQPQHF	TGCGCCAGCAGCCAAGATTCTGGAGAAAACAGCAATCAGCCCCAGCATTTT
TRBV30	TRBJ1-6	-	-	CAWKAGPLGSPLHF	TGTGCCTGGAAAGCGGGGCCGTTGGGATCACCCCTCCACTTT
TRBV7-3	TRBJ2-3	TRBD2	-	CASSELTTSGGTDTQYF	TGTGCCAGCAGCGAACTGACGACTAGCGGGGGCACAGATACGCAGTATTTT
TRBV18	TRBJ1-5	-	-	CASSPNTGNNQPQHF	TGTGCCAGCTCACCAAACACAGGGAACAATCAGCCCCAGCATTTT
TRBV4-1	TRBJ2-7	TRBD1	-	CASSQGIRGRGEQYF	TGCGCCAGCAGCCAAGGAATCAGGGGGAGAGGCGAGCAGTACTTC
TRBV18	TRBJ1-3	-	few	CASSSGTAPSGNTIYF	TGTGCCAGCTCATCAGGGACTGCACCTTCGGGAAACACCATATATTTT
TRBV24-1	TRBJ2-6	-	-	CATSDVGGGGSGANVLTF	TGTGCCACCAGTGACGTGGGGGGCGGGGGCTCTGGGGCCAACGTCCTGACTTTC
TRBV18	TRBJ2-3	-	-	CASSLASAGLVTDTQYF	TGTGCCAGCTCACTCGCATCGGCAGGGCTTGTGACAGATACGCAGTATTTT
TRBV6-4	TRBJ1-5	-	-	CASSDSYSNQPQHF	TGTGCCAGCAGTGACTCGTATAGCAATCAGCCCCAGCATTTT
TRBV6-6	TRBJ2-3	-	-	CASTGTDTQYF	TGTGCCAGCACCGGCACAGATACGCAGTATTTT
TRBV15	TRBJ1-2	TRBD1	-	CATSRGAGGYGYTF	TGTGCCACCAGCAGGGGGGCAGGGGGCTATGGCTACACCTTC
TRBV5-6	TRBJ1-2	-	few	CASSLTTSYTF	TGTGCCAGCAGCTTGACTACCAGCTACACCTTC
TRBV19	TRBJ1-5	-	once	CASSIPDSSNQPQHF	TGTGCCAGTAGTATCCCCGACAGTAGCAATCAGCCCCAGCATTTT
TRBV6-2/TRBV6-3	TRBJ2-2	TRBD2	few	CASSLSLAGVTGELFF	TGTGCCAGCAGTTTGAGTTTAGCGGGGGTCACCGGGGAGCTGTTTTTT
TRBV28	TRBJ1-2	TRBD1	few	CASEGTVKNGYTF	TGTGCCAGCGAAGGGACAGTAAAGAATGGCTACACCTTC
TRBV2	TRBJ2-3	TRBD2	-	CASSDPDSGGLSTDTQYF	TGTGCCAGCAGTGATCCAGATAGCGGGGGCCTTAGCACAGATACGCAGTATTTT
TRBV29-1	TRBJ2-7	-	-	CSVAGGSEQYF	TGCAGCGTTGCTGGGGGGAGCGAGCAGTACTTC
TRBV7-2	TRBJ2-7	-	-	CASSLRQFLSYEQYF	TGTGCCAGCAGCTTACGACAGTTCCTCTCCTACGAGCAGTACTTC
TRBV7-9	TRBJ2-7	-	-	CASSKRNSDEQYF	TGTGCCAGCAGCAAGCGGAACTCGGACGAGCAGTACTTC
TRBV6-2/TRBV6-3	TRBJ2-3	-	once	CASSYPQGSRTDTQYF	TGTGCCAGCAGTTACCCTCAGGGATCCCGGACAGATACGCAGTATTTT
TRBV7-6	TRBJ1-1	-	-	CASSSTNRVTEAFF	TGTGCCAGCAGCTCCACGAACAGGGTGACTGAAGCTTTCTTT
TRBV28	TRBJ1-6	TRBD1	few	CASSLGQGGSPLHF	TGTGCCAGCAGTTTAGGACAGGGAGGTTCACCCCTCCACTTT
TRBV6-5	TRBJ1-6	-	few	CASKAGNYNSPLHF	TGTGCCAGCAAAGCAGGGAACTATAATTCACCCCTCCACTTT
TRBV3-1/TRBV3-2	TRBJ1-6	-	-	CASSDRSRSSYNSPLHF	TGTGCCAGCAGCGACAGGTCGAGGAGCTCCTATAATTCACCCCTCCACTTT
TRBV5-1	TRBJ2-5	TRBD1	-	CASSLGQGVKETQYF	TGCGCCAGCAGCTTGGGTCAGGGGGTAAAGGAGACCCAGTACTTC
TRBV4-1	TRBJ2-1	TRBD2	-	CASSHGLAGVLNNEQFF	TGCGCCAGCAGCCACGGACTAGCGGGGGTTTTAAACAATGAGCAGTTCTTC
TRBV4-2	TRBJ2-2	-	-	CASSQDPGDTGELFF	TGTGCCAGCAGCCAAGATCCGGGAGACACCGGGGAGCTGTTTTTT
TRBV5-1	TRBJ2-2	TRBD2	-	CASSFSGANTGELFF	TGCGCCAGCAGCTTTAGCGGGGCGAACACCGGGGAGCTGTTTTTT
TRBV12-3/TRBV12-4	TRBJ1-4	-	-	CASKTGGEKLFF	TGTGCCAGCAAGACCGGGGGGGAAAAACTGTTTTTT
TRBV7-9	TRBJ1-2	TRBD1	once	CASSFTGGDGYTF	TGTGCCAGCAGCTTTACAGGGGGTGATGGCTACACCTTC
TRBV18	TRBJ2-4	-	-	CASSTTGEIQYF	TGTGCCAGCTCAACGACAGGAGAGATTCAGTACTTC
TRBV10-3	TRBJ1-1	-	-	CAISALSEGTEAFF	TGTGCCATCAGTGCCCTTTCAGAGGGCACTGAAGCTTTCTTT
TRBV19	TRBJ2-2	-	-	CASSRDTGELFF	TGTGCCAGTAGTCGGGACACCGGGGAGCTGTTTTTT
TRBV30	TRBJ2-1	-	-	CAWSLSNEQFF	TGTGCCTGGAGTCTGTCCAATGAGCAGTTCTTC
TRBV11-2	TRBJ1-2	-	-	CASSLAGVAGYTF	TGTGCCAGCAGCTTAGCAGGGGTGGCTGGCTACACCTTC
TRBV7-3	TRBJ2-7	TRBD1	-	CASSLIGRDRGIYEQYF	TGTGCCAGCAGCTTAATAGGTAGGGACAGGGGAATTTACGAGCAGTACTTC
TRBV15	TRBJ2-7	TRBD1	-	CATSREAGGVSYEQYF	TGTGCCACCAGCAGAGAGGCAGGGGGAGTTTCCTACGAGCAGTACTTC
TRBV2	TRBJ1-5	-	-	CASGINSNQPQHF	TGTGCCAGCGGCATAAATAGCAATCAGCCCCAGCATTTT
TRBV7-8	TRBJ1-5	-	-	CASSPPRILSNQPQHF	TGTGCCAGCAGCCCACCGCGCATTCTTAGCAATCAGCCCCAGCATTTT
TRBV18	TRBJ1-5	-	-	CASSSGGNSNQPQHF	TGTGCCAGCTCATCAGGAGGAAATAGCAATCAGCCCCAGCATTTT
TRBV28	TRBJ2-1	-	-	CASRGLRGPGRTLAQFF	TGTGCCAGCAGAGGATTACGGGGACCGGGGAGGACCCTTGCGCAGTTCTTC
TRBV4-2	TRBJ2-1	TRBD2	-	CASSQDPGIAGGEQFF	TGTGCCAGCAGCCAAGATCCCGGGATAGCGGGGGGTGAGCAGTTCTTC
TRBV14	TRBJ2-7	TRBD1	-	CASSQGSGTGGEQYF	TGTGCCAGCAGCCAAGGGTCCGGGACAGGGGGCGAGCAGTACTTC
TRBV21-1	TRBJ2-5	-	once	CASSQKEGLEHQETQYF	TGTGCCAGCAGCCAAAAGGAAGGACTAGAACATCAAGAGACCCAGTACTTC
TRBV4-1	TRBJ2-5	TRBD2	-	CASSQVIAGGRETQYF	TGCGCCAGCAGCCAAGTAATAGCGGGGGGCCGGGAGACCCAGTACTTC
TRBV4-3	TRBJ2-3	-	-	CASSHQVSSTDTQYF	TGCGCCAGCAGCCACCAGGTTTCTAGCACAGATACGCAGTATTTT
TRBV28	TRBJ1-2	TRBD1	-	CASSLGTGGLNSYGYTF	TGTGCCAGCAGTCTAGGGACAGGGGGCTTGAATAGCTATGGCTACACCTTC
TRBV2	TRBJ1-5	TRBD1	-	CASGGTGGNQPQHF	TGTGCCAGCGGAGGGACAGGGGGTAATCAGCCCCAGCATTTT
TRBV7-2	TRBJ1-1	TRBD1	-	CASSLLQGAVTEAFF	TGTGCCAGCAGCTTATTACAGGGGGCGGTCACTGAAGCTTTCTTT
TRBV6-5	TRBJ2-3	TRBD2	-	CASSSLRTSGEDTQYF	TGTGCCAGCAGTTCGCTCAGGACTAGCGGTGAAGATACGCAGTATTTT
TRBV5-1	TRBJ2-3	TRBD2	-	CASSQRTSGGTTDTQYF	TGCGCCAGCAGCCAGCGGACTAGCGGGGGAACCACAGATACGCAGTATTTT
TRBV2	TRBJ1-5	-	-	CASSESSSGNQPQHF	TGTGCCAGCAGTGAATCGTCGTCGGGCAATCAGCCCCAGCATTTT
TRBV5-4	TRBJ2-3	TRBD2	-	CASSFGTSVDTQYF	TGTGCCAGCAGCTTCGGGACTAGCGTAGATACGCAGTATTTT
TRBV3-1/TRBV3-2	TRBJ2-5	-	-	CASSQEGRGPQETQYF	TGTGCCAGCAGCCAAGAGGGGCGGGGTCCCCAAGAGACCCAGTACTTC